This entry lists 17 T cell receptor beta chains sequenced from one sample in a study of technical replicates of blood from several donors. Clones were read by immunoSEQ multiplex PCR, and TCRdb kept only the in-frame ones, dropping some. The table records around 85,000 clones, around 94% of them present only once. Sequences were obtained from T cells isolated from PBMCs. The receptors stem from a human donor in good health.

The chain combines TRBV6-5 with TRBJ2-5; 7 nucleotides line up with TRBD1. The V gene end was trimmed by 6 bases and the J gene end by 5 bases; junction bases not matched to a gene: 12. The CDR3 consists of 15 residues. Germline V gives CDR1 MNHEY, CDR2 SVGAGI. CDR3 coding DNA: TGTGCCAGCAGCCCCGGCGAGGGGGCGGAGGAGACCCAGTACTTC. It yields the protein CASSPGEGAEETQYF.

This clone was counted a few times. The chain has TRBV5-1 and TRBJ2-5, with 12 nucleotides matching TRBD2. This CDR3 region has 16 residues. Germline V gives CDR1 SGHRS, CDR2 YFSETQ. The trim removed 4 bases at V and 5 bases at J, leaving 9 bases unmatched. CDR3 nucleotides: TGCGCCAGCAGCCCGGAAACTAGCGGGGGGCGGGAGACCCAGTACTTC. Its protein product is CASSPETSGGRETQYF.

The genes are TRBV11-2 and TRBJ2-3; 10 bases fit TRBD2. Trimming cost V 5 bases and J 4 bases; bases outside gene matches: 6. Germline V gives CDR1 SGHAT, CDR2 FQNNGV. The CDR3 has 15 amino acids. CDR3 sequence: CASSLLAGSADTQYF. The CDR3 DNA reads as TGTGCCAGCAGCCTACTAGCGGGATCGGCAGATACGCAGTATTTT.

V usage is TRBV11-3 and J usage is TRBJ2-7; 9 bases agree with TRBD1. The CDR3 runs 18 residues. The trim removed 3 bases at V and 2 bases at J, leaving 14 bases unmatched. From germline, CDR1 is SGHNT and CDR2 YENEEA. CDR3 nucleotides: TGTGCCAGCAGCTTGATATTTTTTCGGGACAGGGATGCCTACGAGCAGTACTTC. Encoded protein: CASSLIFFRDRDAYEQYF.

The chain combines TRBV5-6 with TRBJ1-1; 8 bases map to TRBD1. The CDR3 extends over 14 amino acids. V lost 1 base, J lost 8 bases, and 7 bases stayed unmatched. The germline V gene has CDR1 SGHDT and CDR2 YYEEEE. The CDR3 DNA follows: TGTGCCAGCAGCTTGCCAGGGGGCAGCAACGAAGCTTTCTTT. It yields the protein CASSLPGGSNEAFF.

This clone was recorded once. This chain joins TRBV6-6 and TRBJ2-7; 11 bases fit TRBD1. This CDR3 has 16 residues. Germline trimming cut 7 bases from V and 5 bases from J; bases unmatched to any gene: 13. CDR1 is MNHNY and CDR2 is SVGAGI in the germline V gene (reference sequence). In DNA form, the CDR3 reads TGTGCCAGCACCCTCACCGGGACAGGGGGGATCCACGAGCAGTACTTC. This translates into CASTLTGTGGIHEQYF.

The chain recombines TRBV7-2 with TRBJ2-2; D not resolved. The CDR3 runs 15 residues. The germline V gene has CDR1 SGHTA and CDR2 FQGNSA. Trimming left V 3 bases short and J 0 bases short, with 8 bases between. The CDR3, as DNA: TGTGCCAGCAGCTTTGGCGGAACGAACACCGGGGAGCTGTTTTTT. This gives the protein CASSFGGTNTGELFF.

The CDR3 region has the DNA TGTGCCAGCAGTAGGTGGTTACAGGGTGTGGCGGGCGTTGACTATGGCTACACCTTC. It yields the protein CASSRWLQGVAGVDYGYTF. The chain links TRBV27 to TRBJ1-2; weak D call: TRBD1 (6 bases). Germline values: CDR1 MNHEY, CDR2 SMNVEV (reference sequence). The CDR3 totals 19 residues. The V end lost 5 bases, the J end lost 3 bases, and 28 bases lay between the germline ends.

The rearrangement links TRBV7-9 to TRBJ2-5; TRBD1 might be the D (6 bases). The CDR3 consists of 15 residues. Germline V gives CDR1 SEHNR, CDR2 FQNEAQ (reference sequence). The ends were cut back, 7 bases at V and 0 bases at J, with 15 bases in the middle. The CDR3 DNA is TGTGCCAGCATCCCAATCCGGGACAACCAAGAGACCCAGTACTTC. As protein: CASIPIRDNQETQYF.

This chain links TRBV2 with TRBJ2-1; D gene uncertain. Per germline, CDR1 SNHLY and CDR2 FYNNEI. This CDR3 is built from 11 residues. V lost 8 bases and J 6 bases, leaving 8 bases between the germline ends. This CDR3 is CASHYFNEQFF. The CDR3, as DNA: TGTGCCAGCCACTATTTCAATGAGCAGTTCTTC.

The chain couples TRBV7-6 to TRBJ2-3, with D tentatively TRBD2 (5 bases). The CDR3 is made up of 14 amino acids. Per germline, CDR1 SGHVS and CDR2 FNYEAQ. Trimming removed 0 bases at V and 4 bases at J, with 8 bases between. The CDR3 is CASSLAGDADTQYF. The CDR3 DNA reads TGTGCCAGCAGCTTAGCGGGAGACGCAGATACGCAGTATTTT. Using reference TRBV7-6 and TRBJ2-3 for the parts outside the CDR3, the full variable domain is GAGVSQSPRYKVTKRGQDVALRCDPISGHVSLYWYRQALGQGPEFLTYFNYEAQQDKSGLPNDRFSAERPEGSISTLTIQRTEQRDSAMYRCASSLAGDADTQYFGPGTRLTVL.

The V call is TRBV7-2, the J call TRBJ2-2; 7 bases match TRBD1. Germline CDR1 is SGHTA and CDR2 is FQGNSA. The CDR3 loop spans 13 amino acids. The trim removed 4 bases at V and 6 bases at J, leaving 2 bases unmatched. The CDR3 nucleotides are TGTGCCAGCAGCTCCGACAGGGCCGGGGAGCTGTTTTTT. As protein: CASSSDRAGELFF.

The CDR3 DNA sequence: TGTGCCAGCAGCTACAGGTTCACTAATGAAAAACTGTTTTTT. Amino acid sequence: CASSYRFTNEKLFF. V and J are TRBV7-8 and TRBJ1-4; possible D gene TRBD1, 5 bases. This CDR3 region has 14 residues. Trimming stripped 4 bases from V and 2 bases from J, with 8 bases between. In germline, CDR1 is SGHVS, CDR2 FQNEAQ. The whole variable domain, remainder taken from reference TRBV7-8 and TRBJ1-4, is GAGVSQSPRYKVAKRGQDVALRCDPISGHVSLFWYQQALGQGPEFLTYFQNEAQLDKSGLPSDRFFAERPEGSVSTLKIQRTQQEDSAVYLCASSYRFTNEKLFFGSGTQLSVL.

The genes are TRBV19 and TRBJ2-5; no reliable D call. Germline V lookup: CDR1 LNHDA, CDR2 SQIVND (reference sequence). The CDR3 is made up of 15 amino acids. The ends were cut back, 5 bases at V and 4 bases at J, with 17 bases in the middle. The DNA for the CDR3 is TGTGCCAGTAGTGAGCGCACGGGTCGGCGAGAGACCCAGTACTTC. It is translated as CASSERTGRRETQYF.

Only one count was recorded for this clone. The chain combines TRBV5-4 with TRBJ2-1; a weak D match, TRBD2 (6 bases). The CDR3 runs 15 residues. CDR1 and CDR2 from the germline V gene are SGHNT and YYREEE (reference sequence). Deletions cut 2 bases from V and 2 bases from J, with 11 bases between. CDR3 residues: CASSFRDLPYNEQFF. CDR3 in DNA: TGTGCCAGCAGCTTTCGGGACTTACCCTACAATGAGCAGTTCTTC.

This clone has just one count. The rearrangement joins TRBV5-8 to TRBJ2-7, with unresolved D. Germline V lookup: CDR1 SGHTS, CDR2 YDEGEE. The CDR3 runs to 12 residues. Trimming took 4 bases from V and 6 from J, leaving 11 bases between them. As DNA, the CDR3 is TGTGCCAGCAGCCCCCTCCTCTCCGAGCAGTACTTC. Amino acid sequence: CASSPLLSEQYF.

The chain links TRBV28 to TRBJ2-1, with D perhaps matching TRBD1 (6 bases). The germline V gene encodes CDR1 MDHEN and CDR2 SYDVKM. The ends were cut back, 7 bases at V and 12 bases at J, with 16 bases in the middle. The CDR3 is made up of 12 amino acids. The CDR3: CASNTRDNVQFF. The CDR3 DNA is TGTGCCAGCAATACAAGGGACAACGTGCAGTTCTTC. The full variable domain, its missing parts supplied by reference TRBV28 and TRBJ2-1, is DVKVTQSSRYLVKRTGEKVFLECVQDMDHENMFWYRQDPGLGLRLIYFSYDVKMKEKGDIPEGYSVSREKKERFSLILESASTNQTSMYLCASNTRDNVQFFGPGTRLTVL.